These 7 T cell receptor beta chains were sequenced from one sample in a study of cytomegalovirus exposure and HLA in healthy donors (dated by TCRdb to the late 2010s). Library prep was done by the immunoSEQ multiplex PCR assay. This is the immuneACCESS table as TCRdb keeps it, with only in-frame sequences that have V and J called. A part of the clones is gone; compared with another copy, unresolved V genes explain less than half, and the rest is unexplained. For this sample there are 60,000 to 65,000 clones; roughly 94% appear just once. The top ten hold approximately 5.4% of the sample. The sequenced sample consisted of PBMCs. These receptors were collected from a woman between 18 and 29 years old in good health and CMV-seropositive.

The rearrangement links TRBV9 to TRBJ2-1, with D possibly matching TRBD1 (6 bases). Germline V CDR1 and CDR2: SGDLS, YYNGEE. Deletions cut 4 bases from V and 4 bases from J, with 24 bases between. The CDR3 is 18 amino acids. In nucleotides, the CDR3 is TGTGCCAGCAGCCTCTCCCCCTTTAGCCCGAGGGGGTACAATGAGCAGTTCTTC. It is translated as CASSLSPFSPRGYNEQFF.

The CDR3 reads CASSEAQGADTQYF. In DNA form, the CDR3 reads TGTGCCAGCAGTGAAGCGCAGGGGGCAGATACGCAGTATTTT. V gene TRBV6-1 combines with J gene TRBJ2-3; 7 nucleotides align to TRBD1. The J segment lost 4 bases and the V segment lost 0 bases, leaving 1 base of the junction unmatched. Germline V gene data show CDR1 as MNHNS and CDR2 as SASEGT. The CDR3 loop spans 14 amino acids.

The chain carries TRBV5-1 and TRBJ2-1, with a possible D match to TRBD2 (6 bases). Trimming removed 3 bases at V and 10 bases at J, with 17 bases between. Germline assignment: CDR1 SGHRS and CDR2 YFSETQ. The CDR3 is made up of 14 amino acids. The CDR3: CASSSVEGQSEQFF. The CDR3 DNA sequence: TGCGCCAGCAGCTCCGTGGAGGGCCAGTCCGAGCAGTTCTTC.

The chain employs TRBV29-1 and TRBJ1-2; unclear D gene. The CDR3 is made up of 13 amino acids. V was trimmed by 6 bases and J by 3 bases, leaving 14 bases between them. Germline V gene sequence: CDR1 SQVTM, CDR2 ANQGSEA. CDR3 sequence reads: CSVSTLEDYGYTF. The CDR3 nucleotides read TGCAGCGTGAGTACCCTGGAGGACTATGGCTACACCTTC.

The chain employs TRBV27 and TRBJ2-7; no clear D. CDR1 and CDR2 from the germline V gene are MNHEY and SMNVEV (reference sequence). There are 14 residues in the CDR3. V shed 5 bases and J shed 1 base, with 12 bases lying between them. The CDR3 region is CASSIAHGSYEQYF. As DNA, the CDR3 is TGTGCCAGCAGTATAGCCCACGGTTCCTACGAGCAGTACTTC.

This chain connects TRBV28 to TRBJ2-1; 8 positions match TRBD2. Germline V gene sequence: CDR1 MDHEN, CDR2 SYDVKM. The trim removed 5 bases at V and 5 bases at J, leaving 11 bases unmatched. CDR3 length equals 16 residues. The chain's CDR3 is CASSLRGLAGNNEQFF. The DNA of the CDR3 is TGTGCCAGCAGTCTGAGAGGACTAGCTGGCAACAATGAGCAGTTCTTC.

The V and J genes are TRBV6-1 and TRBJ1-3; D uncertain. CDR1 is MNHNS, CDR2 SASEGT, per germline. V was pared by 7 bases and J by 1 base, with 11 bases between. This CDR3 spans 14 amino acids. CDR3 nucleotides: TGTGCCAGCACCGAGAGAGCTTCTGGAAACACCATATATTTT. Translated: CASTERASGNTIYF.